This T cell receptor (beta chain) was recovered during a study of OX40 agonist ivuxolimab in advanced cancers. Across the study: Hepatocellular carcinoma, melanoma, renal cell or head and neck cancer occurred in dose-escalation patients. Broader study findings: There were also nonresponders showing low normalized T-cell clonal expansion.

Concerning this clone itself: Its specificity is unknown.

Sequencing was performed with immunoSEQ multiplex PCR; in TCRdb, only in-frame clones are kept and a portion is missing. Of about 18,000 clones listed, around 82% are singletons. Trimming took 4 bases from V and 6 from J, leaving 8 bases between them. The CDR3 totals 11 residues. The germline gives CDR1 DFQATT, CDR2 SNEGSKA (reference sequence). Patients were ineligible given autoimmune disease history or systemic immunosuppression. The sequences come from CD4+ or CD8+ T cells sorted from blood, collected in a trial of the OX40 agonist ivuxolimab. This chain joins TRBV20-1 and TRBJ2-3; D ambiguous. This TCR derives from an adult with an advanced solid tumor such as melanoma, head and neck, liver or kidney cancer. DNA of the CDR3: TGCAGTGCTAATTTCGTCGATACGCAGTATTTT. This translates into CSANFVDTQYF.